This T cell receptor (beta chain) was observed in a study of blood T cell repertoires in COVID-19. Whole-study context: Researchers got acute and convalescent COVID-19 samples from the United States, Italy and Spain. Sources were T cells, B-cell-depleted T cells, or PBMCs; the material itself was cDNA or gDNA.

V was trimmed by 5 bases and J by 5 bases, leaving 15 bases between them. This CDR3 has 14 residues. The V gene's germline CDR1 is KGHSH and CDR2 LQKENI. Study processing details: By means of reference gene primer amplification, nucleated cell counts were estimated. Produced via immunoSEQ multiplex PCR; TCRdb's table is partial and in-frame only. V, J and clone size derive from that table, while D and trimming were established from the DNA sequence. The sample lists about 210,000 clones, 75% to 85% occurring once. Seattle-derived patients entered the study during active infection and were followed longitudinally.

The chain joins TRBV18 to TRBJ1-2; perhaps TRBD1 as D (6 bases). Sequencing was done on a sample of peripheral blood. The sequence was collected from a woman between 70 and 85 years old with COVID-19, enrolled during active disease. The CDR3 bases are TGTGCCAGCTCAGCTTCCGGGACACCTTATGGCTACACCTTC. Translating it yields CASSASGTPYGYTF.